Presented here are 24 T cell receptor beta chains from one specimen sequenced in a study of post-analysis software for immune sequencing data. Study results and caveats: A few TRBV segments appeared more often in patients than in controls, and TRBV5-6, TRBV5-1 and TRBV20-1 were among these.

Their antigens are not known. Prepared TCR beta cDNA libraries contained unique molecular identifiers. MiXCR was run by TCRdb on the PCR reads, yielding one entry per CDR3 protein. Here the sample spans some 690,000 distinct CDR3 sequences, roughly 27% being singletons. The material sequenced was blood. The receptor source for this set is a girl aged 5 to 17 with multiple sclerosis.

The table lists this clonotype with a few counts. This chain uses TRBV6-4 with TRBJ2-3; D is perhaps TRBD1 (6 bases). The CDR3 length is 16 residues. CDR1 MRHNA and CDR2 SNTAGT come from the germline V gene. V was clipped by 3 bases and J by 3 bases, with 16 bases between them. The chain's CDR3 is CASSETTGQGTDTQYF. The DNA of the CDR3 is TGTGCCAGCAGTGAGACGACCGGGCAGGGGACAGATACGCAGTATTTT.

CDR3 nucleotides: TGTGCCAGCAGCTGGAACCGGGGTACCGAAGCTTTCTTT. This translates into CASSWNRGTEAFF. The chain is built from TRBV11-2 and TRBJ1-1; no clear D gene. The V end was cut by 4 bases, the J end by 8 bases, with 14 bases between. Germline V gene data show CDR1 as SGHAT and CDR2 as FQNNGV. The CDR3 runs to 13 residues.

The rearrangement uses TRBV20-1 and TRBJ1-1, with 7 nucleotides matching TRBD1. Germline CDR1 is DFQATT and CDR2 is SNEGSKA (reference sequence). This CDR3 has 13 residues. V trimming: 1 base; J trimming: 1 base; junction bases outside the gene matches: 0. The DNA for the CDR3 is TGCAGTGCTAGAGGGACAGGGAACACTGAAGCTTTCTTT. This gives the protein CSARGTGNTEAFF.

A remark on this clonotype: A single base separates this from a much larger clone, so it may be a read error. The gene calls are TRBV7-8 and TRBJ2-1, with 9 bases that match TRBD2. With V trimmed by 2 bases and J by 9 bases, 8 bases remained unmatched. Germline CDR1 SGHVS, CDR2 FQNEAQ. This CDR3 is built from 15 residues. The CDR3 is CASSLRREGRGEQFF. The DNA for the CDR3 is TGTGCCAGCAGCTTAAGGCGGGAGGGCCGGGGTGAGCAGTTCTTC.

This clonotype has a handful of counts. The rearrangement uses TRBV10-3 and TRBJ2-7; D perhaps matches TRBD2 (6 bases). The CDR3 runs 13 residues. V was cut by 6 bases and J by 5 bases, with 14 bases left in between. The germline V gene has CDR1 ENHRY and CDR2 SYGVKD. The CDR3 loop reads CAISEGGVNEQYF. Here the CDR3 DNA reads TGTGCCATCAGCGAAGGAGGGGTCAACGAGCAGTACTTC.

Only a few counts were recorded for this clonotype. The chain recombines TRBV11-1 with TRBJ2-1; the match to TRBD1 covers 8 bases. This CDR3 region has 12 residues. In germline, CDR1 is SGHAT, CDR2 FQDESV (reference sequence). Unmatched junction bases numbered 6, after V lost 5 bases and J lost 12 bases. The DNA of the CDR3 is TGTGCCAGCAGCCCGGACAGGGATGGGCAGTTCTTC. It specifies CASSPDRDGQFF.

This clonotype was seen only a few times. In nucleotides, the CDR3 is TGCAGTGCTACGGCCTCCTCAAGGAACACTGAAGCTTTCTTT. Amino acids: CSATASSRNTEAFF. The V gene is TRBV20-1, the J gene TRBJ1-1; D gene unclear. The CDR3 extends over 14 amino acids. Germline loops: CDR1 DFQATT, CDR2 SNEGSKA (reference sequence). Trimming pared 4 bases from V and 1 base from J, leaving 13 bases between.

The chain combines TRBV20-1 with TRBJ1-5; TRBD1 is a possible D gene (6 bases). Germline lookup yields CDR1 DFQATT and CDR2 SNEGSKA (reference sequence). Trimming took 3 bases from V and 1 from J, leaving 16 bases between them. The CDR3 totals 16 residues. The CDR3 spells CSARDYRDSSNQPQHF. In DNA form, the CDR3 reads TGCAGTGCTAGGGACTACAGGGATAGCAGCAATCAGCCCCAGCATTTT.

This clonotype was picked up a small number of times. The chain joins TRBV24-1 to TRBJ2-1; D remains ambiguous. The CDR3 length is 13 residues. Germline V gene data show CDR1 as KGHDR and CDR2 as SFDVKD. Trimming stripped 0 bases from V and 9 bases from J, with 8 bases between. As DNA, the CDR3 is TGTGCCACCAGTGATTTGCGAGTCGGTGAGCAGTTCTTC. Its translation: CATSDLRVGEQFF.

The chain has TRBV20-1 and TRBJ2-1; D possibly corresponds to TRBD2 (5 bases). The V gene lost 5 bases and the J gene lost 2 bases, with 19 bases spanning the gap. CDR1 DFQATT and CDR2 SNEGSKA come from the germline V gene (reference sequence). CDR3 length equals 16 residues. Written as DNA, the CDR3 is TGCAGTGCTCGCCCCCTTCGCGGGCCCCCCTACAATGAGCAGTTCTTC. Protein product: CSARPLRGPPYNEQFF.

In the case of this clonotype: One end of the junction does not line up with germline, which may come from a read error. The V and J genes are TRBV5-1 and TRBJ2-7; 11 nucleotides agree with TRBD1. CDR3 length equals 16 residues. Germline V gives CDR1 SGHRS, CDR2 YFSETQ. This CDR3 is CAGSRNGQGASYEQYF. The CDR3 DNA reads TGCGCCGGCAGCCGAAACGGACAGGGGGCGTCCTACGAGCAGTACTTC.

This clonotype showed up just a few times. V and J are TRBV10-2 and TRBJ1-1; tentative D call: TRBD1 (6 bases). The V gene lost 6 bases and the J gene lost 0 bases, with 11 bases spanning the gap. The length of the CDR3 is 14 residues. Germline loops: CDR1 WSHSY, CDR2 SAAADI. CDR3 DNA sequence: TGCGCCAGCAGCACGGACAGATTGAACACTGAAGCTTTCTTT. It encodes CASSTDRLNTEAFF.

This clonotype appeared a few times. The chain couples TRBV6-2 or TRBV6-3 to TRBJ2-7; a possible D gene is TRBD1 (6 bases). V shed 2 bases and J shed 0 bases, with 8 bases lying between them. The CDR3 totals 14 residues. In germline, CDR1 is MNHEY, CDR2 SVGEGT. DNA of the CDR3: TGTGCCAGCAGTTACGGGGGCGCCTCCTACGAGCAGTACTTC. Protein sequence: CASSYGGASYEQYF.

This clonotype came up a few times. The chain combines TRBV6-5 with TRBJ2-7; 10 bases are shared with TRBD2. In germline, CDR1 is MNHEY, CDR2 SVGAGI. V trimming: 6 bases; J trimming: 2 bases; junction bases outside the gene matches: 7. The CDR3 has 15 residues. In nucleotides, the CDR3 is TGTGCCAGCAGCCCGAGCGGGAGGGGGGCCTACGAGCAGTACTTC. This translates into CASSPSGRGAYEQYF.

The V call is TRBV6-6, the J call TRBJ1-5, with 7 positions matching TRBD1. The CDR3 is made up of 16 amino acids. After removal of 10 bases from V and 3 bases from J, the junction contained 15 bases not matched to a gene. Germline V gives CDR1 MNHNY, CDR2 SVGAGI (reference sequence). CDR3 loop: CATLRSGTASNQPQHF. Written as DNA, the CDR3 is TGTGCCACCCTGAGATCCGGGACAGCATCCAATCAGCCCCAGCATTTT.

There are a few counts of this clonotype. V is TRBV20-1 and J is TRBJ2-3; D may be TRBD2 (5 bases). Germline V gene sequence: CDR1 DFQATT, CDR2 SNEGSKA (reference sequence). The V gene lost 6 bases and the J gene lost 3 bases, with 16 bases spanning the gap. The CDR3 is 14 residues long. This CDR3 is CSARRDGDTDTQYF. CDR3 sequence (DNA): TGCAGTGCCCGTCGAGACGGGGATACAGATACGCAGTATTTT.

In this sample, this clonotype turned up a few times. The CDR3 loop is CATGRGQGYTF. The DNA for the CDR3 is TGTGCCACGGGGAGGGGGCAGGGCTACACCTTC. The J gene is TRBJ1-2, the V gene TRBV3-1; TRBD1 aligns across 7 bases. V lost 10 bases to trimming and J lost 8 bases; unmatched junction nucleotides: 7. Germline V gene data show CDR1 as LGHDT and CDR2 as YNNKEL (reference sequence). The CDR3 consists of 11 residues.

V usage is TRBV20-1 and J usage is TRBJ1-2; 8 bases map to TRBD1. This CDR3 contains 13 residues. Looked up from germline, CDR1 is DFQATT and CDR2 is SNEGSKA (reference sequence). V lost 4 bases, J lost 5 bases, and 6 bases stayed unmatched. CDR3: CSAKGRGPYGYTF. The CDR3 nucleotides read TGCAGTGCTAAGGGCAGGGGGCCGTATGGCTACACCTTC.

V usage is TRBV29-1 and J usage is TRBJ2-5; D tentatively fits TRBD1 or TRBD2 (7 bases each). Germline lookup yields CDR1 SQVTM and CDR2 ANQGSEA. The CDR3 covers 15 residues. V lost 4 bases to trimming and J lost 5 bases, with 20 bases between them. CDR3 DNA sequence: TGCAGCGTTGGTTCTGGTCCAGGGGGAGGGGAGACCCAGTACTTC. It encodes CSVGSGPGGGETQYF. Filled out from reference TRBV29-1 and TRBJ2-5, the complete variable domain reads SAVISQKPSRDICQRGTSLTIQCQVDSQVTMMFWYRQQPGQSLTLIATANQGSEATYESGFVIDKFPISRPNLTFSTLTVSNMSPEDSSIYLCSVGSGPGGGETQYFGPGTRLLVL.

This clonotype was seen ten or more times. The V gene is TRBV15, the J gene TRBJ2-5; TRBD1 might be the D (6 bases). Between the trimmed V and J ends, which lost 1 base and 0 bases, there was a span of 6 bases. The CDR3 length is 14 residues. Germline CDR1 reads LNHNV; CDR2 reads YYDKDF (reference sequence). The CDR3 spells CATSRGDNQETQYF. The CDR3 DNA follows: TGTGCCACCAGCAGAGGGGACAACCAAGAGACCCAGTACTTC.

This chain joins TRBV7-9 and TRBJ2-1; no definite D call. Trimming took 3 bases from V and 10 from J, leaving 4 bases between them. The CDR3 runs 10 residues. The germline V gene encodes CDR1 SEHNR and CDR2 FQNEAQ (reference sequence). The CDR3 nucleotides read TGTGCCAGCAGCTTTGAGGAGCAGTTCTTC. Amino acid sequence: CASSFEEQFF. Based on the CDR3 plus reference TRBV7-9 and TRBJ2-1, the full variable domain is DTGVSQNPRHKITKRGQNVTFRCDPISEHNRLYWYRQTLGQGPEFLTYFQNEAQLEKSRLLSDRFSAERPKGSFSTLEIQRTEQGDSAMYLCASSFEEQFFGPGTRLTVL.

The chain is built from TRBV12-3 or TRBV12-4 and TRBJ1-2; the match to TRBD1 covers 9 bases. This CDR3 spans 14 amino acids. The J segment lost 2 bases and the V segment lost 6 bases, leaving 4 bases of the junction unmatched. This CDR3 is CASRTTGGNYGYTF. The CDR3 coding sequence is TGTGCCAGCAGAACCACAGGGGGCAACTATGGCTACACCTTC.

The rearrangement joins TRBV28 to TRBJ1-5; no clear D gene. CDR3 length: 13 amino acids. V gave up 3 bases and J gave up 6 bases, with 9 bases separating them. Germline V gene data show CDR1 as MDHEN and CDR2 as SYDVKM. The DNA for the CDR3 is TGTGCCAGCAGTTTGGGGAGGGTTCAGCCCCAGCATTTT. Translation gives CASSLGRVQPQHF.

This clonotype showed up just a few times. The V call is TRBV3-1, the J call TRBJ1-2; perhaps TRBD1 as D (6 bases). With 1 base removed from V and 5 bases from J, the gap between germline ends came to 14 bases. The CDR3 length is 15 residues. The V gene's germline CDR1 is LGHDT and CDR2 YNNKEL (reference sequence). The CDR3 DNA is TGTGCCAGCAGCCAAGTTCCCAGGGGAAGGTATGGCTACACCTTC. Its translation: CASSQVPRGRYGYTF.